This T cell receptor (beta chain) was identified in a study of shared T cell receptors in the human thymus. The V gene's germline CDR1 is SGHRS and CDR2 YFSETQ. The CDR3 is 13 amino acids. V lost 5 bases and J lost 4, with 10 bases in between. Clones were sequenced by immunoSEQ multiplex PCR, and TCRdb holds only the in-frame ones, with some missing. The sample shows some 720,000 clones, 88% of them seen only once. The sample was also linked to a second study, of human thymus T cells.

Sequenced: thymocytes. The receptor was derived from a boy under two years old with a congenital heart defect. The chain joins TRBV5-1 to TRBJ2-1; D may be TRBD2 (6 bases). DNA for the CDR3: TGCGCCAGCAGGGGCCTAGCGTACAATGAGCAGTTCTTC. The encoded protein is CASRGLAYNEQFF. The full variable domain, its missing parts supplied by reference TRBV5-1 and TRBJ2-1, is KAGVTQTPRYLIKTRGQQVTLSCSPISGHRSVSWYQQTPGQGLQFLFEYFSETQRNKGNFPGRFSGRQFSNSRSEMNVSTLELGDSALYLCASRGLAYNEQFFGPGTRLTVL.